This T cell receptor beta chain stems from a study of blood T cell repertoires in COVID-19. Looking at the study overall: Some COVID-19 samples were acute and others convalescent; all came from the United States, Italy and Spain.

As handled by the study authors: It was from reference gene primer amplification that nucleated cell counts were estimated. The repertoire was sequenced with immunoSEQ multiplex PCR; TCRdb's copy has only in-frame clones and lacks some. V and J calls and clone size follow that table, whereas D and trimming were derived from the DNA. The sample records around 190,000 clones, approximately 80% being singletons. Germline assignment: CDR1 SGHTA and CDR2 FQGNSA. Trimming removed 1 base from V and 1 base from J; junction bases left unmatched: 4. CDR3 length: 16 amino acids. The TCR was taken from a woman in her fifties or sixties with active or convalescent COVID-19. V is TRBV7-2 and J is TRBJ2-3, with 8 positions matching TRBD1. Sequencing was carried out using peripheral blood. CDR3 in DNA: TGTGCCAGCAGCTTAGGGCCAGGGGGCCGCACAGATACGCAGTATTTT. Translated, it gives CASSLGPGGRTDTQYF.